This is a list of T cell receptor beta chains from one sample in a study of T cell responses to AZD1222 COVID-19 vaccine. Here immunoSEQ multiplex PCR was the method, and the copy in TCRdb shows in-frame clones only, minus some. The sample lists about 130,000 clones, about nine tenths occurring once. Sequences were derived from peripheral blood, sampled on day 0 of AZD1222 vaccination. These receptors were obtained from an adult in good health. CDR3s include the opening cysteine and the closing phenylalanine or tryptophan. Each record gives: V gene, J gene, CDR3 length, CDR3 protein.

TRBV11-2	TRBJ2-2	15	CASSFTGGYTGELFF
TRBV5-1	TRBJ2-7	16	CASKETGNSFSYEQYF
TRBV14	TRBJ1-1	12	CASSQLRAEAFF
TRBV29-1	TRBJ1-1	11	CSVVQVELAFF
TRBV28	TRBJ1-5	15	CASSLRIWGQEPQHF
TRBV11-2	TRBJ2-7	13	CASSLDTANEQYF
TRBV2	TRBJ1-6	13	CASSSQADSPLHF
TRBV19	TRBJ1-5	16	CASSPDRQGRNQPQHF
TRBV28	TRBJ1-2	15	CASSFGDRDYGGYTF
TRBV3-1/TRBV3-2	TRBJ2-7	13	CASSQRLEGEQYF